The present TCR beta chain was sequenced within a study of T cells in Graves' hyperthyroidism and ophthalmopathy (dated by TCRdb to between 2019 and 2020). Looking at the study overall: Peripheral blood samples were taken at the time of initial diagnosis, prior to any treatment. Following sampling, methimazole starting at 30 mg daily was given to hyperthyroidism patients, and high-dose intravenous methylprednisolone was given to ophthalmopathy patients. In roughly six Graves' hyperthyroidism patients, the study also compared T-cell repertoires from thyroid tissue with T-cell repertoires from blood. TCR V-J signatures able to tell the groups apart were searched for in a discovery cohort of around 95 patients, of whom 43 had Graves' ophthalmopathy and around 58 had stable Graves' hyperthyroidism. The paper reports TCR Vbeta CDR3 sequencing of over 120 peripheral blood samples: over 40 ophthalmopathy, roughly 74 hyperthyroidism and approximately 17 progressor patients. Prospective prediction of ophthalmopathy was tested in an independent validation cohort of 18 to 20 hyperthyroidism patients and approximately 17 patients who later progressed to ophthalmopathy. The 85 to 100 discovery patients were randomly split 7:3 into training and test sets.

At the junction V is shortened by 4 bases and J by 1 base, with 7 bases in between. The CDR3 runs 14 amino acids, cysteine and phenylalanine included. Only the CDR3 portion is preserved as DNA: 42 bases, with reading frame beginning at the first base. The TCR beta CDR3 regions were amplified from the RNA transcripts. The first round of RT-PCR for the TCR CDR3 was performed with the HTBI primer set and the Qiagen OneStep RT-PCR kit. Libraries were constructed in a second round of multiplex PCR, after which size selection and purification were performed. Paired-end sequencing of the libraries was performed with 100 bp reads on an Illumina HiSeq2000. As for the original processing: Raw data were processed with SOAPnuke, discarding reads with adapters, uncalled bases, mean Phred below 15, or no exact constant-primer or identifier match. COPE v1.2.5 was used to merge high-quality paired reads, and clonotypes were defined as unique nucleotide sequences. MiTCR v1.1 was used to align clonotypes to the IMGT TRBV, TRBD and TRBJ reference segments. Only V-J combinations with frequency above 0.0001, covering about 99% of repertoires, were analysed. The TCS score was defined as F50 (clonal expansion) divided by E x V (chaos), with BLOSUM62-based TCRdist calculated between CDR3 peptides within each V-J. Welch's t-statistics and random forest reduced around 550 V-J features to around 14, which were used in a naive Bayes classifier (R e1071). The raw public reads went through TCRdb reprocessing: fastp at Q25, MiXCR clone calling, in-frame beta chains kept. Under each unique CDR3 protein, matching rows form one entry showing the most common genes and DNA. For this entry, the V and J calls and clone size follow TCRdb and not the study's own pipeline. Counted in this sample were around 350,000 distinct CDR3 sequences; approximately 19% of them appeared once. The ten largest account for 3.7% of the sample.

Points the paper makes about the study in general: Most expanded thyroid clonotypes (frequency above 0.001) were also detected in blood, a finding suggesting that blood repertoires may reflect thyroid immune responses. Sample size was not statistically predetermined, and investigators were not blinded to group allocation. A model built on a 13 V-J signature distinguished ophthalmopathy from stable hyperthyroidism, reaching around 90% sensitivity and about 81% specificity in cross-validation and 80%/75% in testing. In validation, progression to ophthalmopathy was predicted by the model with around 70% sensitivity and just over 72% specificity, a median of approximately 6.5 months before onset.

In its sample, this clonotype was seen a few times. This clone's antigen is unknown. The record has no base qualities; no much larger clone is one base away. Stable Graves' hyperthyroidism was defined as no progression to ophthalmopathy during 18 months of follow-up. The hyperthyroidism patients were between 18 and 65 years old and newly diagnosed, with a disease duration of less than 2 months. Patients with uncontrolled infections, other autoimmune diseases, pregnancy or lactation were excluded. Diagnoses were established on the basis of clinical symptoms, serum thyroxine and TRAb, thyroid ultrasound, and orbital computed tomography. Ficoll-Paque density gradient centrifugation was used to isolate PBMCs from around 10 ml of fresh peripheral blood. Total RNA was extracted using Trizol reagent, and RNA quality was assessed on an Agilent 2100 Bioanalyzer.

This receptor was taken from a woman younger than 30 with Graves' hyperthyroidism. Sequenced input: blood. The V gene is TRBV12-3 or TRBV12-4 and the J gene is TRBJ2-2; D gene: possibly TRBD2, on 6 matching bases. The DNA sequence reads TGTGCCAGCAGTTGGAGGGTGAACACCGGGGAGCTGTTTTTT. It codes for CASSWRVNTGELFF.